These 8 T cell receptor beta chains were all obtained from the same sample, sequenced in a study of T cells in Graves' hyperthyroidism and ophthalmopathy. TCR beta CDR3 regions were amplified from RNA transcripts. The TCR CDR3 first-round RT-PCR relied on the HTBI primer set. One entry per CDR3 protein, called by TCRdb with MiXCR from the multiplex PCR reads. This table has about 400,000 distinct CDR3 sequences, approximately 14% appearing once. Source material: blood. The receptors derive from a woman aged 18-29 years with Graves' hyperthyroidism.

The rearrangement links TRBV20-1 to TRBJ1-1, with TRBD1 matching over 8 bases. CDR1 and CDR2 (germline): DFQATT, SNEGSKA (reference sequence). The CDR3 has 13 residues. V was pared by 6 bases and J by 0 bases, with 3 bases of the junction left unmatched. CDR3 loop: CSAAGQVNTEAFF. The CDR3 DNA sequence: TGCAGTGCAGCGGGACAGGTGAACACTGAAGCTTTCTTT.

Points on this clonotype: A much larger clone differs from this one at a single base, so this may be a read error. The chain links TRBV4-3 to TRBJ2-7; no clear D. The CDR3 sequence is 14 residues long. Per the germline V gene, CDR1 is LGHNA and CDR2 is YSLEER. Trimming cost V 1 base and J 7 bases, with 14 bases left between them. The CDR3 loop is CASSQGGSRYEQYF. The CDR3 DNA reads TGCGCCAGCAGCCAAGGTGGTAGCAGGTATGAGCAGTACTTC.

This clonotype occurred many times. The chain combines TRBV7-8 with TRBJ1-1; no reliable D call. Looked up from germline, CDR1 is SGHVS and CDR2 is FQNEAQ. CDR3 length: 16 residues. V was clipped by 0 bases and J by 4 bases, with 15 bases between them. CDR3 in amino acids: CASSLAVYGFGTEAFF. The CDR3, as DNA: TGTGCCAGCAGCTTAGCGGTTTATGGATTTGGCACTGAAGCTTTCTTT. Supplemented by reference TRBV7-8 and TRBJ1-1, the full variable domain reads GAGVSQSPRYKVAKRGQDVALRCDPISGHVSLFWYQQALGQGPEFLTYFQNEAQLDKSGLPSDRFFAERPEGSVSTLKIQRTQQEDSAVYLCASSLAVYGFGTEAFFGQGTRLTVV.

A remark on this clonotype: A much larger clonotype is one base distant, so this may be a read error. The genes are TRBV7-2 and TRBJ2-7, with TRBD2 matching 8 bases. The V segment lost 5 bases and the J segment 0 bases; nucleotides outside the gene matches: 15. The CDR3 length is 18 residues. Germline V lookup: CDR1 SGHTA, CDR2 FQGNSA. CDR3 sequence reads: CASSPRGGGLTLSYEQYF. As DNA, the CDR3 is TGTGCCAGCAGCCCCCGGGGGGGGGGGCTCACCCTCTCCTACGAGCAGTACTTC.

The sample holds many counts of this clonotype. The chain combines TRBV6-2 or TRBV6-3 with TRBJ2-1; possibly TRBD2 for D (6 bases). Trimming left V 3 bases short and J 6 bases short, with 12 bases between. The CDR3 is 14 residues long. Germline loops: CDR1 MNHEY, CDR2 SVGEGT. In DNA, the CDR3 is TGTGCCAGCAGTTATCCAACTAGCCCCAATGAGCAGTTCTTC. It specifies CASSYPTSPNEQFF.

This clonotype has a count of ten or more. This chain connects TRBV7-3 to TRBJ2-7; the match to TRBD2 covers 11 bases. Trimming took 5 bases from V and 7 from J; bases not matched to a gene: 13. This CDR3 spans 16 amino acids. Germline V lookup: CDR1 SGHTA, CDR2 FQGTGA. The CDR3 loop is CASSPNPLAGVGEQYF. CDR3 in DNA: TGTGCCAGCAGCCCAAACCCACTAGCGGGAGTGGGGGAGCAGTACTTC.

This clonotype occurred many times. The CDR3 DNA is TGTGCCAGCAGCCAAACAGGGGGCGATTCACCCCTCCACTTT. Translation gives CASSQTGGDSPLHF. The rearrangement links TRBV3-1 to TRBJ1-6; 9 nucleotides agree with TRBD1. Germline CDR1 and CDR2: LGHDT and YNNKEL (reference sequence). CDR3 length: 14 residues. V lost 2 bases, J lost 8 bases, and 1 base stayed unmatched. Full variable domain (rest looked up from reference TRBV3-1 and TRBJ1-6): DTAVSQTPKYLVTQMGNDKSIKCEQNLGHDTMYWYKQDSKKFLKIMFSYNNKELIINETVPNRFSPKSPDKAHLNLHINSLELGDSAVYFCASSQTGGDSPLHFGNGTRLTVT.

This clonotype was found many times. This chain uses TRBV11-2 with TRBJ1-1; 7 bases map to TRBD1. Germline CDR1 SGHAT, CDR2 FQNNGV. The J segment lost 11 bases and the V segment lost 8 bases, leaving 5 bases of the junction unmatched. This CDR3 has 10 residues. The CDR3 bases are TGTGCCAGCTCGGACAGGATTGCTTTCTTT. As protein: CASSDRIAFF. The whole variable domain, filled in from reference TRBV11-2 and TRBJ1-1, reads EAGVAQSPRYKIIEKRQSVAFWCNPISGHATLYWYQQILGQGPKLLIQFQNNGVVDDSQLPKDRFSAERLKGVDSTLKIQPAKLEDSAVYLCASSDRIAFFGQGTRLTVV.